This record looks at one T cell receptor beta chain sequence and its context. The data are from a study of T cell responses to AZD1222 COVID-19 vaccine. The CDR3 is made up of 15 amino acids. CDR1 is SGDLS and CDR2 is YYNGEE in the germline V gene. Trimming took 3 bases from V and 0 from J, leaving 12 bases between them. Clones were sequenced by immunoSEQ multiplex PCR, and TCRdb holds only the in-frame ones, with some missing. The profile shows fewer than 55,000 clones, 83% of them singletons. The chain has TRBV9 and TRBJ2-5; D tentatively fits TRBD1 or TRBD2 (5 bases each). This TCR came from an adult in good health. The specimen was peripheral blood, collected on day 0 of AZD1222 vaccination. Here the CDR3 reads CASSADRGNQETQYF. In DNA, the CDR3 is TGTGCCAGCAGCGCAGACCGGGGCAACCAAGAGACCCAGTACTTC.